This passage covers 5 T cell receptor beta chains from one sample sequenced in a study of T-cell reconstitution after alpha-beta-depleted transplantation in children. Unique molecular identifiers were built into the TCRbeta library. MiXCR, run by TCRdb on the PCR reads, gives a single entry per CDR3 protein. The table records fewer than 250,000 distinct CDR3 sequences, about 15% of them present only once. Sequenced here: PBMCs, mostly from graft donor cells, sampled 360 days after TCRalphabeta/CD19-depleted stem cell transplant. These receptors all stem from a male patient between 2 and 10 years old who had a stem cell transplant for acute lymphoblastic leukemia, so the T cells may come from the graft donor.

The sample holds a few counts of this clonotype. The V gene is TRBV2, the J gene TRBJ2-7; D is tentatively TRBD1 or TRBD2 (5 bases each). This CDR3 region has 16 residues. With 0 bases removed from V and 3 bases from J, the gap between germline ends came to 15 bases. The germline CDR1 and CDR2 sequences are SNHLY and FYNNEI. CDR3 nucleotides: TGTGCCAGCAGTGAAGCGAGTCGGGGCAGTGACTACGAGCAGTACTTC. Its protein is CASSEASRGSDYEQYF.

The rearrangement uses TRBV11-2 and TRBJ1-1; weak D call: TRBD1 (5 bases). Germline V gene data show CDR1 as SGHAT and CDR2 as FQNNGV. The CDR3 extends over 14 amino acids. Trimming stripped 5 bases from V and 1 base from J, with 11 bases between. The CDR3 bases are TGTGCCAGCAGCCGGGACGGACCGAACACTGAAGCTTTCTTT. Residues: CASSRDGPNTEAFF.

This clonotype was counted many times. This chain uses TRBV4-1 with TRBJ2-1; D perhaps matches TRBD1 (7 bases). Trimming took 0 bases from V and 3 from J, leaving 15 bases between them. CDR3 length equals 17 residues. The germline CDR1 and CDR2 sequences are MGHRA and YSYEKL. CDR3 nucleotides: TGCGCCAGCAGCCAAGAACGGGGCAGGGGGGTCTACAATGAGCAGTTCTTC. Translation gives CASSQERGRGVYNEQFF.

This clonotype was picked up a small number of times. The genes are TRBV28 and TRBJ2-7, with D possibly matching TRBD2 (5 bases). V was cut by 8 bases and J by 0 bases, with 17 bases left in between. The germline gives CDR1 MDHEN, CDR2 SYDVKM. The CDR3 loop spans 15 amino acids. The CDR3 is CASRQTGGSSYEQYF. The CDR3 DNA sequence: TGTGCCAGCCGCCAAACTGGTGGGAGCTCCTACGAGCAGTACTTC.

The rearrangement uses TRBV3-1 and TRBJ2-7, with 8 bases matching TRBD1. Per the germline V gene, CDR1 is LGHDT and CDR2 is YNNKEL (reference sequence). The CDR3 contains 15 residues. V was pared by 4 bases and J by 2 bases, with 7 bases of the junction left unmatched. DNA of the CDR3: TGTGCCAGCAGCCCAGGACAGGGAGCCACCTACGAGCAGTACTTC. It specifies CASSPGQGATYEQYF.